This T cell receptor (beta chain) was documented in a study of shared clonotypes between healthy human individuals. Study summary: Per donor, CD8 memory used one plate, CD8 naive used two, CD4 memory used three and CD4 naive used three. Study findings and constraints: Sequencing depth was expected to influence donor clonotype sharing. A small donor pool kept down the genetic and exposure-history diversity that was represented.

A note on this clone: Its antigen remains unknown.

Under the authors' procedure: Junction-only sequences without quality scores were provided by ImmunoSEQ, so filtering was different. Some clones are missing from TCRdb's copy, which holds only in-frame ones; the method was immunoSEQ multiplex PCR. The V and J calls and clone size are taken from that table; D and trimming were inferred from the DNA. The repertoire holds roughly 530,000 clones, about 96% seen once, with approximately 0.062% in the top ten. The sequenced material came from naive CD4+ T cells sorted from blood. Subset specified: CD45RA+ positively selected. The source of this sequence is a woman aged 25 to 39 in good health.

This chain's CDR3 is CATSRRTGGSDEQYF. CDR3 sequence (DNA): TGTGCCACCAGCAGACGGACAGGGGGGAGCGACGAGCAGTACTTC. The rearrangement links TRBV15 to TRBJ2-7; 10 nucleotides line up with TRBD1. The CDR3 totals 15 residues. Trimming removed 2 bases from V and 5 bases from J; junction bases left unmatched: 6. The germline CDR1 and CDR2 sequences are LNHNV and YYDKDF (reference sequence).